The clone carrying this TCR beta chain was observed a handful of times. The antigen remains unidentified. It was with a sample-barcoded 5' primer and a J-beta primer mix that a second PCR of roughly 6 to 12 cycles was run. TCRdb reprocessed the 5' RACE reads with MiXCR, giving one entry per CDR3 protein. The sample lists around 750,000 distinct CDR3 sequences, about 53% seen once, with approximately 41% in the top ten. Per sample, extraction of total RNA gave at least 6 micrograms in every case. This entry belongs to a study of blood T cells in healthy people across ages. Study-level findings and limits: Getting older went along with TCR beta diversity per million T cells dropping roughly linearly.

Trimming pared 1 base from V and 4 bases from J, leaving 8 bases between. CDR1 SEHNR and CDR2 FQNEAQ come from the germline V gene (reference sequence). This CDR3 comprises 14 residues. The clonotype comes from a man older than 75 in good health. J is TRBJ2-1 and V is TRBV7-9, with no clear D. Sequencing was performed on blood. The CDR3 bases are TGTGCCAGCAGCTTAGGTCGGCAGTACAATGAGCAGTTCTTC. Translation: CASSLGRQYNEQFF.